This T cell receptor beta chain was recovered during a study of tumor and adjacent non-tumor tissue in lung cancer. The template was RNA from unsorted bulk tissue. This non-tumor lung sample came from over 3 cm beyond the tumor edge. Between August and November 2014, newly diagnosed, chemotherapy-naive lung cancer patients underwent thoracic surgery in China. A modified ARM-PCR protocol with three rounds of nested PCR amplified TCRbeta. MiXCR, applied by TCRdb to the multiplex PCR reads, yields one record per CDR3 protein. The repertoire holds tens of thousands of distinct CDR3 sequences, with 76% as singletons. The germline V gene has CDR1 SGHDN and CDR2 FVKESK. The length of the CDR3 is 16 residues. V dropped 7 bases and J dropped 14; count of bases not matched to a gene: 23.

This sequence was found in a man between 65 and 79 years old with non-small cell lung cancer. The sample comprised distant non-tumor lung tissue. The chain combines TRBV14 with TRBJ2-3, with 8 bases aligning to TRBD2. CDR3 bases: TGTGCCAGCAACCCGACAGCGGGAGTTTTCCGAGATACACGGTATTTT. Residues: CASNPTAGVFRDTRYF.